The 31 T cell receptor beta chains below were found in one sample sequenced in a study of T cell clones after liver transplantation (dated by TCRdb to between 2019 and 2020). These receptors have no identified antigens. Library method: the immunoSEQ multiplex PCR assay. Here the immuneACCESS table is served through TCRdb, limited to in-frame sequences with V and J called. Missing clones are a known gap in these copies; in checked studies unresolved V genes cover under half, and the rest lacks a known reason. This sample has 5,000 or so clones in its table, and 30% to 35% of those were observed once. The top ten hold approximately 16% of the sample. Alloreactive TCRbeta sequences were defined by sequencing of proliferating CFSE-low cells from the MLR. The specimen was CD4+ T cells from cultured PBMCs. The source of these receptors is a human patient who received a liver transplant. The graft donor may be the source of some T cells after a transplant.

For this clone: Compared with germline, one end of the junction differs, possibly owing to a read error. The V gene is TRBV7-2, the J gene TRBJ2-5, with D possibly being TRBD2 (5 bases). Germline loops: CDR1 SGHTA, CDR2 FQGNSA. CDR3 length equals 15 residues. The CDR3, as DNA: TGTGCCAGCAGTTTAGAAGGGCCCCCCGCGGGGACCCAGTACTTC. Its translation: CASSLEGPPAGTQYF.

The CDR3 spells CASSSADTQYF. CDR3 DNA: TGCGCCAGCAGTAGCGCAGATACGCAGTATTTT. This chain joins TRBV10-2 and TRBJ2-3; D not resolved. This CDR3 is built from 11 residues. V lost 5 bases, J lost 4 bases, and 4 bases lay in between. CDR1 and CDR2 (germline): WSHSY, SAAADI.

The rearrangement uses TRBV10-1 and TRBJ2-7; a possible D gene is TRBD1 (5 bases). The CDR3 consists of 19 residues. Trimming shortened V by 6 bases and J by 3 bases, and 30 bases separated the two germline ends. Germline V lookup: CDR1 WNHNN, CDR2 SYGVQD (reference sequence). In nucleotides, the CDR3 is TGCGCCAGCAGCGTACGGGCGACACTCTGTGGGGCCTCCCACTACGAGCAGTACGTC. Translated, it gives CASSVRATLCGASHYEQYV.

This clone appeared a few times. The chain links TRBV11-2 to TRBJ1-6; no definite D call. Germline assignment: CDR1 SGHAT and CDR2 FQNNGV. V lost 0 bases and J 10 bases, leaving 13 bases between the germline ends. This CDR3 has 15 residues. CDR3 nucleotide sequence: TGTGCCAGCAGCTTAGAGGGGAGGTCGAACTCACCCCTCCACTTT. Its translation: CASSLEGRSNSPLHF.

This clone is labeled medium-sized (0.01 to 0.1%). This chain connects TRBV5-1 to TRBJ1-5; possible D gene TRBD1, 5 bases. The CDR3 has 13 amino acids. Trimming took 3 bases from V and 1 from J, leaving 5 bases between them. CDR1 SGHRS and CDR2 YFSETQ come from the germline V gene. This CDR3 reads CASSWDSNQPQHF. In nucleotides, the CDR3 is TGCGCCAGCAGCTGGGACAGCAATCAGCCCCAGCATTTT.

The rearrangement joins TRBV6-1 to TRBJ2-5; a weak D match, TRBD1 (5 bases). V lost 2 bases and J lost 2, with 9 bases in between. The CDR3 is 14 amino acids. CDR1 is MNHNS, CDR2 SASEGT, per germline. The CDR3 region has the DNA TGTGCCAGCAGTGAACTAGGGGCGCAAGAGACCCAGTACTTC. This sequence encodes CASSELGAQETQYF.

The rearrangement links TRBV7-2 to TRBJ2-5, with D possibly matching TRBD2 (7 bases). Germline V gene data show CDR1 as SGHTA and CDR2 as FQGNSA. This CDR3 has 16 amino acids. V lost 5 bases and J 5 bases, leaving 21 bases between the germline ends. CDR3 region: CASSPVGGGGSETQYF. CDR3 sequence (DNA): TGTGCCAGCAGCCCTGTTGGGGGCGGGGGATCCGAGACCCAGTACTTC.

This chain links TRBV5-1 with TRBJ2-7; D could derive from TRBD1 or TRBD2 (5 bases each). V was cut by 4 bases and J by 6 bases, with 20 bases left in between. Looked up from germline, CDR1 is SGHRS and CDR2 is YFSETQ. The CDR3 has 15 amino acids. The CDR3 region is CASSIDPSGPGEQYF. CDR3 DNA: TGCGCCAGCAGCATAGACCCCTCGGGACCCGGCGAGCAGTACTTC. Combining the CDR3 with reference TRBV5-1 and TRBJ2-7 gives the whole variable domain KAGVTQTPRYLIKTRGQQVTLSCSPISGHRSVSWYQQTPGQGLQFLFEYFSETQRNKGNFPGRFSGRQFSNSRSEMNVSTLELGDSALYLCASSIDPSGPGEQYFGPGTRLTVT.

The chain employs TRBV27 and TRBJ1-1; D possibly corresponds to TRBD1 (6 bases). V lost 2 bases and J lost 6, with 16 bases in between. Germline V gene lookup returns CDR1 MNHEY and CDR2 SMNVEV (reference sequence). The CDR3 is made up of 15 amino acids. CDR3 nucleotide sequence: TGTGCCAGCAGTTTAGGGGTAGGGGGGATCGCTGAAGCTTTCTTT. Residues: CASSLGVGGIAEAFF.

The chain has TRBV18 and TRBJ2-1; TRBD2 agrees at 12 bases. The germline gives CDR1 KGHSH, CDR2 LQKENI. The CDR3 is 14 residues long. V lost 6 bases, J lost 5 bases, and 2 bases stayed unmatched. The CDR3, as DNA: TGTGCCAGCTCCCTAGCGGGGGGGGACAATGAGCAGTTCTTC. Amino acids: CASSLAGGDNEQFF.

This clone was seen more than once but under ten times. The genes are TRBV6-1 and TRBJ2-7; TRBD1 aligns across 7 bases. This CDR3 has 13 residues. Germline CDR1 and CDR2: MNHNS and SASEGT. Unmatched junction bases numbered 5, after V lost 8 bases and J lost 1 base. As DNA, the CDR3 is TGTGCCAGCGGACAGGCCTCATCCTACGAGCAGTACGTC. This sequence encodes CASGQASSYEQYV.

The chain carries TRBV7-1 and TRBJ1-6; the D is unclear. TRBV7-1 is annotated as an ORF whose role is uncertain. This CDR3 region has 13 residues. The V end was cut by 5 bases, the J end by 8 bases, with 10 bases between. The chain's CDR3 is CASSLEAYSPLHF. The CDR3 coding sequence is TGTGCCAGCAGCCTAGAGGCGTATTCACCCCTCCACTTT.

On this clone itself: One junction end does not reproduce the germline sequence, and a read error may be involved. This chain's CDR3 is CAISAENYGYTF. The CDR3 nucleotides are TGTGCCATCAGTGCAGAGAACTATGGCTACACCTTC. The V gene is TRBV6-5, the J gene TRBJ1-2; D uncertain. Germline V lookup: CDR1 MNHEY, CDR2 SVGAGI. The CDR3 consists of 12 residues.

This clone turned up a few times. The rearrangement links TRBV4-2 to TRBJ2-5, with TRBD2 identical over 8 bases. The CDR3 is 14 amino acids. V lost 6 bases to trimming and J lost 4 bases; unmatched junction nucleotides: 7. Germline CDR1 is LGHNA and CDR2 is YNFKEQ. CDR3 nucleotides: TGTGCCAGCAGGACTTCGGGGGGGGGAGAGACCCAGTACTTC. Protein product: CASRTSGGGETQYF.

This clone was counted only a few times. V and J are TRBV6-5 and TRBJ2-7; TRBD2 matches 7 bases. The J segment lost 10 bases and the V segment lost 4 bases, leaving 16 bases of the junction unmatched. Germline V CDR1 and CDR2: MNHEY, SVGAGI. The CDR3 is made up of 15 amino acids. The CDR3 spells CASSSGTPGGYYQYF. CDR3 nucleotide sequence: TGTGCCAGCAGTTCCGGGACCCCGGGAGGATACTATCAGTACTTC.

The CDR3 is CASSLGRLSTYYTF. The DNA for the CDR3 is TGTGCCAGCAGTCTGGGACGGCTTTCAACCTACTACACCTTC. The chain links TRBV11-3 to TRBJ1-2; TRBD1 is a possible D gene (5 bases). Germline V gene lookup returns CDR1 SGHNT and CDR2 YENEEA. The length of the CDR3 is 14 residues. V dropped 6 bases and J dropped 10 bases, with 21 bases sitting between them.

By share of the sample, this clone is medium-sized. V usage is TRBV28 and J usage is TRBJ2-4, with D perhaps TRBD2 (6 bases). CDR1 is MDHEN and CDR2 is SYDVKM in the germline V gene. There are 15 residues in the CDR3. V was clipped by 7 bases and J by 0 bases, with 13 bases between them. CDR3 protein: CASMGGSLAKNIQYF. In nucleotides, the CDR3 is TGTGCCAGCATGGGAGGATCACTAGCCAAAAACATTCAGTACTTC.

The chain links TRBV27 to TRBJ1-5; 8 bases fit TRBD1. The CDR3 loop spans 14 amino acids. CDR1 and CDR2 from the germline V gene are MNHEY and SMNVEV (reference sequence). Trimming took 5 bases from V and 8 from J; bases not matched to a gene: 8. This chain's CDR3 is CASSIRTGLEPQHF. In DNA form, the CDR3 reads TGTGCCAGCAGTATCCGGACAGGGCTGGAGCCCCAGCATTTT.

This clone is medium-sized. V gene TRBV21-1 combines with J gene TRBJ2-5; the D call TRBD1 from the table was never checked on the DNA. TRBV21-1 is marked as a pseudogene. The CDR3 totals 17 residues. CDR3 in amino acids: CASSKEETGRCSETQYF. The DNA of the CDR3 is TGTGCCAGCAGCAAAGAGGAGACAGGTAGGTGTTCGGAGACCCAGTACTTC.

The chain carries TRBV7-2 and TRBJ1-1, with 9 bases that match TRBD1. V was clipped by 5 bases and J by 3 bases; unmatched bases: 7. The CDR3 contains 15 residues. From germline, CDR1 is SGHTA and CDR2 FQGNSA. The CDR3 reads CASSPGTGLHTEAFF. The CDR3 DNA reads as TGTGCCAGCAGCCCAGGGACAGGGCTGCACACTGAAGCTTTCTTT.

This clone was counted a few times. V gene TRBV6-6 combines with J gene TRBJ2-5; TRBD2 matches at 10 bases. V trimming: 2 bases; J trimming: 1 base; junction bases outside the gene matches: 1. CDR3 length: 15 amino acids. Germline loops: CDR1 MNHNY, CDR2 SVGAGI (reference sequence). The CDR3 DNA sequence: TGTGCCAGCAGTTACGTAGCGGGAGGCCAAGAGACCCAGTACTTC. Residues: CASSYVAGGQETQYF.

The chain uses TRBV27 and TRBJ2-3; D is ambiguous. The V and J ends lost 4 bases and 2 bases respectively, with 7 bases between them. The CDR3 has 13 residues. CDR1 is MNHEY and CDR2 is SMNVEV in the germline V gene (reference sequence). CDR3 protein: CASSYTYTDTQYF. In DNA form, the CDR3 reads TGTGCCAGCAGTTACACGTACACAGATACGCAGTATTTT.

This clone counts as medium-sized (0.01 to 0.1%). The V and J genes are TRBV20-1 and TRBJ1-1; D unclear. Trimming pared 0 bases from V and 7 bases from J, leaving 6 bases between. The CDR3 runs to 11 residues. The germline V gene encodes CDR1 DFQATT and CDR2 SNEGSKA (reference sequence). The DNA of the CDR3 is TGCAGTGCTAGAGATCAGTTTGAAGCTTTCTTT. The encoded protein is CSARDQFEAFF.

The V gene is TRBV5-1, the J gene TRBJ1-2, with D hard to call. Trimming took 0 bases from V and 6 from J, leaving 12 bases between them. The CDR3 consists of 14 residues. From germline, CDR1 is SGHRS and CDR2 YFSETQ. The CDR3: CASSLDGGRDGYTF. CDR3 DNA: TGCGCCAGCAGCTTGGATGGAGGACGGGATGGCTACACCTTC.

This clone was seen a few times. V usage is TRBV7-9 and J usage is TRBJ2-1, with 7 bases lining up with TRBD2. The CDR3 is 14 residues long. Unmatched junction bases numbered 5, after V lost 3 bases and J lost 6 bases. Germline loops: CDR1 SEHNR, CDR2 FQNEAQ (reference sequence). CDR3 region: CASSFGTTSNEQFF. The CDR3, as DNA: TGTGCCAGCAGCTTCGGGACTACTAGCAATGAGCAGTTCTTC.

The V and J genes are TRBV7-9 and TRBJ2-7; 8 bases are shared with TRBD1. The V gene's germline CDR1 is SEHNR and CDR2 FQNEAQ (reference sequence). Unmatched junction bases numbered 7, after V lost 4 bases and J lost 5 bases. The CDR3 loop spans 14 amino acids. CDR3 protein: CASSSTTGAHEQYF. CDR3 sequence (DNA): TGTGCCAGCAGCTCGACGACAGGGGCGCACGAGCAGTACTTC. Based on the CDR3 plus reference TRBV7-9 and TRBJ2-7, the full variable domain is DTGVSQNPRHKITKRGQNVTFRCDPISEHNRLYWYRQTLGQGPEFLTYFQNEAQLEKSRLLSDRFSAERPKGSFSTLEIQRTEQGDSAMYLCASSSTTGAHEQYFGPGTRLTVT.

This chain connects TRBV6-5 to TRBJ1-2; tentative D call: TRBD1 (6 bases). The CDR3 loop spans 14 amino acids. V was pared by 0 bases and J by 4 bases, with 9 bases between. Germline V gives CDR1 MNHEY, CDR2 SVGAGI. CDR3 nucleotide sequence: TGTGCCAGCAGTTACTCGACCAGGGGCTATGGCTACACCTTC. Translated: CASSYSTRGYGYTF.

This chain uses TRBV28 with TRBJ2-6; D is unresolved. V shed 5 bases and J shed 5 bases, with 22 bases lying between them. The CDR3 sequence is 18 residues long. Looked up from germline, CDR1 is MDHEN and CDR2 is SYDVKM. Here the CDR3 DNA reads TGTGCCAGCAGTATAATTGCTTTGACACAAAGTCGGGCCAACGTCCTGACTTTC. Protein sequence: CASSIIALTQSRANVLTF.

This clone was observed a handful of times. This chain joins TRBV2 and TRBJ2-1; 8 nucleotides match TRBD2. CDR1 is SNHLY and CDR2 is FYNNEI in the germline V gene. Trimming at V came to 4 bases and at J to 15 bases, leaving 11 bases not matched to a gene. There are 13 residues in the CDR3. The CDR3 is CASSAERTGGTFF. The CDR3 DNA reads TGTGCCAGCAGTGCCGAAAGGACGGGGGGGACGTTCTTC.

This clone was seen more than once but under ten times. This chain connects TRBV5-1 to TRBJ1-1; D gene ambiguous. Germline CDR1 SGHRS, CDR2 YFSETQ. V was trimmed by 0 bases and J by 6 bases, leaving 15 bases between them. The CDR3 runs 15 residues. The CDR3 here is CASSLEWVGGAEAFF. The CDR3 DNA sequence: TGCGCCAGCAGCTTGGAGTGGGTGGGAGGCGCTGAAGCTTTCTTT. The complete variable domain, with remaining parts taken from reference TRBV5-1 and TRBJ1-1, reads KAGVTQTPRYLIKTRGQQVTLSCSPISGHRSVSWYQQTPGQGLQFLFEYFSETQRNKGNFPGRFSGRQFSNSRSEMNVSTLELGDSALYLCASSLEWVGGAEAFFGQGTRLTVV.

V usage is TRBV29-1 and J usage is TRBJ1-5; D gene ambiguous. This CDR3 comprises 13 residues. Germline V gene data show CDR1 as SQVTM and CDR2 as ANQGSEA. Trimming removed 0 bases from V and 0 bases from J, with 3 bases in between. The CDR3 protein is CSVEENSNQPQHF. CDR3 nucleotide sequence: TGCAGCGTTGAAGAGAATAGCAATCAGCCCCAGCATTTT.